This T cell receptor beta chain comes out of a study of identical twins (dated by TCRdb to the mid-2010s). Study-wide context: To test whether fetal clonotypes persist, the study used deep sequencing on TCR alpha and beta repertoires from monozygotic twins, unrelated adults of various ages, and cord blood. To rule out contamination, replicate twin experiments were performed at different times with different library preparation protocols. Paper-wide results and their limitations: Fewer insertions were carried by abundant cord blood beta clonotypes, a similar but weaker trend appeared in young adult naive repertoires, and no such trend appeared in memory repertoires. Out-of-frame TCR alpha sharing in monozygotic twins was systematically underestimated by recombination models, whereas sharing between unrelated individuals was in agreement with the recombination models. Compared with coincidental sharing between unrelated individuals, out-of-frame TCR alpha sequences shared between twins had an excess of sequences with low generation probability. Because the same donors could not be followed over many years, the conclusions relied on cross-sectional statistical analysis. A weaker excess of twin sharing was found in beta out-of-frame sequences because the signal-to-noise ratio was lowered by fewer shared sequences. Zero-insertion analyses could be partly confounded by invariant T cells such as MAIT and iNKT, though diverse VJ usage argued against such confounding for most clonotypes.

Every donor was a healthy Caucasian. The study also sequenced three unrelated non-twin adults: a male aged 18 to 30, a male aged 50 to 60 and a female aged 50 to 60. Miltenyi CD45RO+ enrichment and human naive T-cell isolation kits were used to isolate memory (CD45RO+) and naive T cells from PBMC. Library preparation used 5' RACE. TCRdb names Illumina HiSeq 2000 as the instrument used. Template switching introduced a universal primer binding site; the final cDNA contained a unique molecular identifier, enabling accurate counting of TCR cDNA molecules. Specific primers in the conserved constant-segment region were used to synthesize first-strand cDNA for the TCR alpha and beta chains. To control for contamination, every cDNA library carried two barcodes: a SMART-Mk sample barcode plus Illumina barcodes. TruSeq adapter sequences and Illumina sample barcodes were added in two successive PCR steps. Sequencing of the TCR alpha and beta cDNA libraries was done on the Illumina HiSeq platform using custom primers. Turning to the authors' computational methods: MiGEC processed the raw reads to extract unique molecular identifiers, while MiXCR was used to determine the CDR3 positions. Recombination models were inferred per individual with the repgenHMM and IGoR tools using an EM algorithm. The tcR package in R was used for shared clonotype analysis, with sharing normalized by the product of cloneset sizes. To study raw recombination free of thymic and clonal selection effects, out-of-frame nonproductive sequences were analyzed. The raw public reads went through TCRdb reprocessing: fastp at Q25, MiXCR clone calling, in-frame beta chains kept. Each CDR3 protein gets just one entry, which takes the most common genes and DNA from the rows behind it. The authors' filters were not applied to this entry. Across this sample there are approximately 690,000 distinct CDR3 sequences, with around 6% seen only once. The top ten constitute around 1.7% of the sample.

This clonotype was observed a handful of times. The target of this receptor is not known. No clone much larger than this one lies a single base away; base qualities are absent. The CDR3 holds 13 amino acids from the cysteine to the phenylalanine. CDR3 DNA is the only sequence kept; it has 39 bases, read in frame from the first base. Germline trimming amounts to 8 bases on V and 3 bases on J, with 5 as the count of junction bases outside the gene matches. The germline V gene gives CDR1 as SGHTA and CDR2 as FQGTGA. The source is a man in his late teens or twenties in good health. Sequenced input: naive T cells sorted from blood. The sample's cell subset or site label, decoded: cells isolated with a human naive T-cell isolation kit. The V and J genes are TRBV7-3 and TRBJ1-2; 8 central bases correspond to TRBD1. The bases read TGTGCCAGCCAGGGGGCAATTCACTATGGCTACACCTTC. This codes for CASQGAIHYGYTF.